The TCR beta chain described here comes from a study of shared clonotypes between healthy human individuals. Whole-study findings and limits: On the whole, naive subsets had larger estimated richness than memory subsets had. There were few donors, and this limited the genetic and exposure-history diversity represented.

Here immunoSEQ multiplex PCR was the method, and the copy in TCRdb shows in-frame clones only, minus some. The sample contains fewer than 3 million clones, approximately 90% of which appear only once. With 2 bases removed from V and 4 bases from J, the gap between germline ends came to 15 bases. CDR1 and CDR2 from the germline V gene are SGHRS and YFSETQ. The CDR3 contains 15 residues. In the case of this clone: Antigen specificity is unknown.

Sequencing used naive CD4+ T cells from PBMCs. Subset reported: CD45RA+ positively selected. The chain has TRBV5-1 and TRBJ1-1, with a weak D call TRBD1 (6 bases). The TCR originated in a man younger than 35 in good health. Some clones in this sample may be carry-over from other donors' samples. The CDR3 DNA is TGCGCCAGCAGCTTCGCGGGGGCACAAGGCACTGAAGCTTTCTTT. Amino acid sequence: CASSFAGAQGTEAFF.